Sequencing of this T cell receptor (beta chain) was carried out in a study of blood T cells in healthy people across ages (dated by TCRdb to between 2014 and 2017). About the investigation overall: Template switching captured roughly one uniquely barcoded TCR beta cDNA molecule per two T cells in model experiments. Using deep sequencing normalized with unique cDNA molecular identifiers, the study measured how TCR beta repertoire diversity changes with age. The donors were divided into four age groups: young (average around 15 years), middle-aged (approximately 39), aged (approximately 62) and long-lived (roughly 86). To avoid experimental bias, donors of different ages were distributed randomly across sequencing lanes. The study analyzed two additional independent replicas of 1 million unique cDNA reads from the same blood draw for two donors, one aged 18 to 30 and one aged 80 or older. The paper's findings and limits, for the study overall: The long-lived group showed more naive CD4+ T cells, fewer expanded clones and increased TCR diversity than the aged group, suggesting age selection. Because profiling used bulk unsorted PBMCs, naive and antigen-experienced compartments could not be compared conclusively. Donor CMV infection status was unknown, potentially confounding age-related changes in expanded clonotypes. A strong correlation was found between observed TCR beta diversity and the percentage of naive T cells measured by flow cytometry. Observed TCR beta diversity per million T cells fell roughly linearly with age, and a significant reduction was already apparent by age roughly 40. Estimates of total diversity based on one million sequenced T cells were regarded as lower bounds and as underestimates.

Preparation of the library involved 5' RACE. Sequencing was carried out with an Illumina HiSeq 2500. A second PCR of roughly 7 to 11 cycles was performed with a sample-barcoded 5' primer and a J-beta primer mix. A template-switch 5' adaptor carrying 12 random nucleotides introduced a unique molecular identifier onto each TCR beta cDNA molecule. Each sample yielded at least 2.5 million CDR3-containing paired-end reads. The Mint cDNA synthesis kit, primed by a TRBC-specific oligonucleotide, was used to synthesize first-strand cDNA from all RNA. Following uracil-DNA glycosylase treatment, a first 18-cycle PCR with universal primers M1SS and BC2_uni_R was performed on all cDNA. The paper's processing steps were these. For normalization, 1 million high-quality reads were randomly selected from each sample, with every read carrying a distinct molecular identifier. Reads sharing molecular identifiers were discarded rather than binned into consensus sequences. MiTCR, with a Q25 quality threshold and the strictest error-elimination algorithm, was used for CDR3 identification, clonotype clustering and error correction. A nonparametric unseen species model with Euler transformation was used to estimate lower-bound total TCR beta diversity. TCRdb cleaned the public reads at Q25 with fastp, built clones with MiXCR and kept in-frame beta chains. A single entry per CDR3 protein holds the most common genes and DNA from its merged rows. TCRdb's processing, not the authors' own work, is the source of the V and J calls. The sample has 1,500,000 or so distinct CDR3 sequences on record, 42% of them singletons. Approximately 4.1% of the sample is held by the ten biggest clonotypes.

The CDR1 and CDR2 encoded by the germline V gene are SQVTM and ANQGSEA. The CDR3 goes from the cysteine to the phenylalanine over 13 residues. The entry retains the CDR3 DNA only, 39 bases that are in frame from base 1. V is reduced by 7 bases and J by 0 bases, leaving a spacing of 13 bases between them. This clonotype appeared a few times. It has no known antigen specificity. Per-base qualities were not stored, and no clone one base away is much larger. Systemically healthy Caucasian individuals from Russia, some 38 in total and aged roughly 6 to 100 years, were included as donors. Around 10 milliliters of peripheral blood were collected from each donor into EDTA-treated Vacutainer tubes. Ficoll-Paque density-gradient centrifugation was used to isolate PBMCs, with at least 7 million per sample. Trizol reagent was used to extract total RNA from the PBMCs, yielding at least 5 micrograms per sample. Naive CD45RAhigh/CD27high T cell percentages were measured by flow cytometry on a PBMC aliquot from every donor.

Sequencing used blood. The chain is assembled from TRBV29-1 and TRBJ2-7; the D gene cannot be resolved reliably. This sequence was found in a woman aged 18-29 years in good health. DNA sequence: TGCAGCGCTCTTGACTGGGCCTCCTACGAGCAGTACTTC. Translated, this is CSALDWASYEQYF.